One and the same sample provided the 11 T cell receptor beta chains below, sequenced in a study of blood T cell repertoires in COVID-19. The repertoire was sequenced with immunoSEQ multiplex PCR; TCRdb's copy has only in-frame clones and lacks some. The profile shows some 120,000 clones, approximately 89% of them singletons. Sequenced input: peripheral blood. These receptor sequences come from a woman of 80 years or more with COVID-19, enrolled during active disease.

The chain uses TRBV24-1 and TRBJ2-3; D might be TRBD2 (5 bases). V was trimmed by 8 bases and J by 5 bases, leaving 13 bases between them. Germline V gene data show CDR1 as KGHDR and CDR2 as SFDVKD. The length of the CDR3 is 13 residues. CDR3 in DNA: TGTGCCACCATGGGAGCTTCGGGAGATACGCAGTATTTT. Encoded protein: CATMGASGDTQYF.

The V gene is TRBV7-8, the J gene TRBJ2-7, with 11 bases identical to TRBD2. Trimming at V came to 5 bases and at J to 0 bases, leaving 9 bases not matched to a gene. CDR3 length: 17 amino acids. Germline V gene sequence: CDR1 SGHVS, CDR2 FQNEAQ. CDR3 nucleotides: TGTGCCAGCAGCCCACTCTCTAGCGGGAGGAGCTCCTACGAGCAGTACTTC. It yields the protein CASSPLSSGRSSYEQYF.

This clone was seen only once. This chain joins TRBV7-2 and TRBJ2-1, with 8 nucleotides matching TRBD2. J gave up 4 bases and V 1 base, and 9 bases lay outside the gene matches. The germline V gene encodes CDR1 SGHTA and CDR2 FQGNSA. The CDR3 spans 17 residues. In nucleotides, the CDR3 is TGTGCCAGCAGCTTAGTGCCTAGCGGGCTTATATACAATGAGCAGTTCTTC. Its translation: CASSLVPSGLIYNEQFF.

The chain uses TRBV6-5 and TRBJ2-7; 10 nucleotides align to TRBD2. This CDR3 is built from 15 residues. Germline CDR1 is MNHEY and CDR2 is SVGAGI. The V gene end was trimmed by 0 bases and the J gene end by 1 base; junction bases not matched to a gene: 0. The CDR3: CASSYSTSGSYEQYF. CDR3 coding DNA: TGTGCCAGCAGTTACTCGACTAGCGGGTCCTACGAGCAGTACTTC.

The V and J genes are TRBV12-5 and TRBJ1-1, with D hard to call. Germline V CDR1 and CDR2: LGHNT, FRNRAP. The CDR3 contains 16 residues. Trimming took off 0 bases at V and 3 bases at J, with 14 bases between the two ends. The CDR3 bases are TGTGCTAGTGGTTTGGTACTAGGCAGTACGGACACTGAAGCTTTCTTT. Translating gives CASGLVLGSTDTEAFF. Full variable domain (missing parts from reference TRBV12-5 and TRBJ1-1): DARVTQTPRHKVTEMGQEVTMRCQPILGHNTVFWYRQTMMQGLELLAYFRNRAPLDDSGMPKDRFSAEMPDATLATLKIQPSEPRDSAVYFCASGLVLGSTDTEAFFGQGTRLTVV.

The V call is TRBV7-3, the J call TRBJ2-3; 8 positions match TRBD2. V lost 3 bases and J lost 2; bases outside the gene matches: 4. The length of the CDR3 is 15 residues. Germline V gene lookup returns CDR1 SGHTA and CDR2 FQGTGA. As DNA, the CDR3 is TGTGCCAGCAGCTTTGACGGGAGGGACACAGATACGCAGTATTTT. Its translation is CASSFDGRDTDTQYF.

V usage is TRBV5-4 and J usage is TRBJ2-3; 8 bases agree with TRBD2. CDR1 and CDR2 (germline): SGHNT, YYREEE (reference sequence). This CDR3 is 15 amino acids long. The junction had 7 bases not matched to a gene; V was cut back by 4 bases and J by 3 bases. The CDR3, as DNA: TGTGCCAGCAGCCCGGGACTAGACTTTACAGATACGCAGTATTTT. It is translated as CASSPGLDFTDTQYF.

This clone has just one count. This chain uses TRBV9 with TRBJ2-3; 11 nucleotides agree with TRBD2. The trim removed 2 bases at V and 1 base at J, leaving 3 bases unmatched. Germline V gene data show CDR1 as SGDLS and CDR2 as YYNGEE. The CDR3 loop spans 16 amino acids. CDR3 sequence: CASSVRTSGRTDTQYF. The CDR3 DNA reads TGTGCCAGCAGCGTCCGGACTAGCGGGCGCACAGATACGCAGTATTTT.

This chain links TRBV2 with TRBJ2-3; 10 bases are shared with TRBD2. Looked up from germline, CDR1 is SNHLY and CDR2 is FYNNEI. This CDR3 is built from 14 residues. V lost 6 bases and J lost 6; bases outside the gene matches: 6. CDR3: CASSPGLAADTQYF. Written as DNA, the CDR3 is TGTGCCAGCAGCCCAGGACTAGCGGCGGATACGCAGTATTTT.

The genes are TRBV6-5 and TRBJ2-1; TRBD2 matches at 10 bases. Trimming took 6 bases from V and 5 from J; bases not matched to a gene: 4. There are 14 residues in the CDR3. The germline V gene has CDR1 MNHEY and CDR2 SVGAGI. The CDR3 nucleotides read TGTGCCAGCAGAAGGACTAGCGGAAACAATGAGCAGTTCTTC. Its translation is CASRRTSGNNEQFF.

The V call is TRBV9, the J call TRBJ2-5; 8 bases align to TRBD2. With V trimmed by 0 bases and J by 5 bases, 9 bases remained unmatched. Germline V gene lookup returns CDR1 SGDLS and CDR2 YYNGEE. The CDR3 covers 16 residues. The CDR3 reads CASSVAVGRAGETQYF. In nucleotides, the CDR3 is TGTGCCAGCAGCGTAGCTGTCGGGAGGGCCGGGGAGACCCAGTACTTC.